The 15 T cell receptor beta chains in this list originate from one sample, sequenced in a study of blood T cell repertoires in COVID-19. Repertoires were generated with immunoSEQ multiplex PCR, while TCRdb's copy carries only in-frame clones and drops some. There are approximately 65,000 clones in the sample; over 65% occur only once, and roughly 21% lies in the top ten. Sequencing input: peripheral blood. Every receptor here comes from a human donor in a cohort sampled during active COVID-19.

This clone appeared a few times. V is TRBV19 and J is TRBJ1-4, with TRBD1 matching over 7 bases. The CDR3 extends over 16 amino acids. Germline CDR1 reads LNHDA; CDR2 reads SQIVND (reference sequence). Unmatched junction bases numbered 7, after V lost 6 bases and J lost 0 bases. The CDR3 DNA reads as TGTGCCAGTAGACAGGGGCGTCGTCCAACTAATGAAAAACTGTTTTTT. Amino acid sequence: CASRQGRRPTNEKLFF. The full variable domain, with the rest looked up from reference TRBV19 and TRBJ1-4, is DGGITQSPKYLFRKEGQNVTLSCEQNLNHDAMYWYRQDPGQGLRLIYYSQIVNDFQKGDIAEGYSVSREKKESFPLTVTSAQKNPTAFYLCASRQGRRPTNEKLFFGSGTQLSVL.

The chain combines TRBV21-1 with TRBJ2-1; the listed D gene, TRBD2, was not tested against the DNA. TRBV21-1 is a listed pseudogene. The CDR3 covers 19 residues. The CDR3 is CASTSSGMLIGVPYNEQFF. The CDR3 nucleotides are TGTGCCAGCACCTCTAGCGGTATGCTGATTGGGGTGCCCTACAATGAGCAGTTCTTC.

The chain is built from TRBV5-6 and TRBJ1-1; D ambiguous. V gave up 4 bases and J gave up 5 bases, with 15 bases separating them. This CDR3 has 14 amino acids. Per the germline V gene, CDR1 is SGHDT and CDR2 is YYEEEE. The CDR3 spells CASSVLSVGTEAFF. CDR3 nucleotides: TGTGCCAGCAGCGTTTTGTCGGTCGGGACTGAAGCTTTCTTT.

The V and J genes are TRBV29-1 and TRBJ1-1; 9 bases match TRBD1. With 5 bases clipped from V and 5 bases from J, the junction kept 6 bases outside the gene matches. CDR1 is SQVTM and CDR2 is ANQGSEA in the germline V gene. This CDR3 has 13 amino acids. CDR3 in DNA: TGCAGCGTTACCTCGACAGGGGGGACTGAAGCTTTCTTT. Amino acids: CSVTSTGGTEAFF.

The CDR3 DNA reads as TGTGCCAGCAGGGCCACCGGGACACCGCCCCAGCATTTT. It is translated as CASRATGTPPQHF. This chain links TRBV28 with TRBJ1-5; tentative D call: TRBD1 (6 bases). CDR1 MDHEN and CDR2 SYDVKM come from the germline V gene. V was trimmed by 6 bases and J by 9 bases, leaving 15 bases between them. The CDR3 consists of 13 residues.

This sequence joins TRBV6-1 and TRBJ1-5; unclear D gene. CDR3 length: 19 residues. Germline V CDR1 and CDR2: MNHNS, SASEGT. V was shortened by 4 bases and J by 2 bases, with 24 bases between the two germline ends. The CDR3 DNA sequence: TGTGCCAGCAGTGGGGCGCCCGGGGTTTCTTCATATGGCAATCAGCCCCAGCATTTT. This sequence encodes CASSGAPGVSSYGNQPQHF.

The chain couples TRBV30 to TRBJ1-3; 10 bases agree with TRBD1. J gave up 0 bases and V 3 bases, and 5 bases lay outside the gene matches. This CDR3 is 16 amino acids long. CDR1 is GTSNPN and CDR2 is SVGIG in the germline V gene (reference sequence). The CDR3 nucleotides are TGTGCCTGGAGCCCGACAGGGGGCTCCTCTGGAAACACCATATATTTT. This gives the protein CAWSPTGGSSGNTIYF.

CDR3 sequence (DNA): TGTGCCAGCAGTGAAGCGGGGGGGCTCGTTGAGCAGTTCTTC. Protein sequence: CASSEAGGLVEQFF. The chain links TRBV2 to TRBJ2-1; D is possibly TRBD2 (7 bases). Per germline, CDR1 SNHLY and CDR2 FYNNEI. The V and J ends lost 0 bases and 9 bases respectively, with 12 bases between them. The CDR3 is made up of 14 amino acids.

The gene calls are TRBV10-3 and TRBJ2-7, with 10 positions matching TRBD2. This CDR3 comprises 15 residues. The trim removed 6 bases at V and 4 bases at J, leaving 9 bases unmatched. Germline V lookup: CDR1 ENHRY, CDR2 SYGVKD. In DNA form, the CDR3 reads TGTGCCATCAGCCCTGGGGCTAGCGGGAGTTACGAGCAGTACTTC. Its protein product is CAISPGASGSYEQYF.

The chain is built from TRBV28 and TRBJ1-1, with 7 bases matching TRBD1. After removal of 6 bases from V and 5 bases from J, the junction contained 6 bases not matched to a gene. CDR1 and CDR2 (germline): MDHEN, SYDVKM. The CDR3 has 13 residues. This CDR3 is CASRDRIRTEAFF. Written as DNA, the CDR3 is TGTGCCAGCAGGGACAGGATTCGAACTGAAGCTTTCTTT.

The chain carries TRBV29-1 and TRBJ1-5; 9 bases are a match to TRBD1. This CDR3 contains 15 residues. The ends lost 6 bases at V and 8 bases at J; junction bases unmatched: 14. The germline V gene has CDR1 SQVTM and CDR2 ANQGSEA. The chain's CDR3 is CSVDSDRGNNEPQHF. CDR3 DNA: TGCAGCGTGGACTCGGACAGGGGAAATAATGAGCCCCAGCATTTT.

This chain links TRBV19 with TRBJ2-2, with 7 positions matching TRBD1. Germline CDR1 and CDR2: LNHDA and SQIVND (reference sequence). The V gene end was trimmed by 5 bases and the J gene end by 10 bases; junction bases not matched to a gene: 10. The CDR3 runs 14 residues. CDR3 sequence (DNA): TGTGCCAGTAGTCCCCGACAGGGCGACATGGAGCTGTTTTTT. Protein product: CASSPRQGDMELFF.

The chain employs TRBV11-3 and TRBJ2-1; 8 positions match TRBD2. V was clipped by 3 bases and J by 3 bases; unmatched bases: 1. Germline lookup yields CDR1 SGHNT and CDR2 YENEEA. CDR3 length: 14 residues. DNA for the CDR3: TGTGCCAGCAGCTTGCGGGGGGACTACAATGAGCAGTTCTTC. This sequence encodes CASSLRGDYNEQFF.

The rearrangement links TRBV27 to TRBJ2-3; D ambiguous. Trimming pared 1 base from V and 4 bases from J, leaving 6 bases between. The CDR3 length is 13 residues. The V gene's germline CDR1 is MNHEY and CDR2 SMNVEV (reference sequence). CDR3 nucleotide sequence: TGTGCCAGCAGTTTATGGCAAGCAGATACGCAGTATTTT. This sequence encodes CASSLWQADTQYF.

V is TRBV28 and J is TRBJ1-1, with D unresolved. V gave up 4 bases and J gave up 0 bases, with 12 bases separating them. The CDR3 covers 15 residues. Germline V gene data show CDR1 as MDHEN and CDR2 as SYDVKM. The CDR3 region is CASSSPFGMNTEAFF. For the CDR3, the DNA is TGTGCCAGCAGTTCTCCTTTCGGGATGAACACTGAAGCTTTCTTT.